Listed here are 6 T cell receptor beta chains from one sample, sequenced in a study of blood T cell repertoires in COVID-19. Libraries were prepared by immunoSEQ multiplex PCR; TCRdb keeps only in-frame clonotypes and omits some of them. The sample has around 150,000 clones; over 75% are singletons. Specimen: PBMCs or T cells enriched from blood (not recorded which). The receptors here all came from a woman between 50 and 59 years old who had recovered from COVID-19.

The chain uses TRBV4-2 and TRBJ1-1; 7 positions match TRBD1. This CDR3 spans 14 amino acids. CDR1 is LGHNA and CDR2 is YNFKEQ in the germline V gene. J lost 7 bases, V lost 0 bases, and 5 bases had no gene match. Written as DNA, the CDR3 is TGTGCCAGCAGCCAAGAAACAGGGGCCCTTGAAGCTTTCTTT. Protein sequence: CASSQETGALEAFF.

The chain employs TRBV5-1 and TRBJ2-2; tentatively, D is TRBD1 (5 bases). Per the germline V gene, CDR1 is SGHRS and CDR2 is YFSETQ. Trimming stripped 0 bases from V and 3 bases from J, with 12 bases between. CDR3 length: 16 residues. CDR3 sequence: CASSLDPGLHTGELFF. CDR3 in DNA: TGCGCCAGCAGCTTGGACCCAGGGTTGCACACCGGGGAGCTGTTTTTT.

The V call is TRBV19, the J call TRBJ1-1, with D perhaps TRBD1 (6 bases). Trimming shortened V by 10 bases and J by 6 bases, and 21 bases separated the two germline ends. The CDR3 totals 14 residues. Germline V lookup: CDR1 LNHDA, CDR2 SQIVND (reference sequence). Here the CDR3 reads CATSLGGGVAEAFF. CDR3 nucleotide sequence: TGTGCCACTTCATTGGGAGGGGGTGTGGCTGAAGCTTTCTTT.

Here the CDR3 DNA reads TGTGCCAGCAGCCCCAGGTCGGGGCGGGGGGCAAGCTCCTACAATGAGCAGTTCTTC. Protein sequence: CASSPRSGRGASSYNEQFF. V and J are TRBV9 and TRBJ2-1; 8 positions match TRBD2. V shed 4 bases and J 0 bases; nucleotides not matched to a gene: 15. The germline CDR1 and CDR2 sequences are SGDLS and YYNGEE. The CDR3 runs to 19 residues.

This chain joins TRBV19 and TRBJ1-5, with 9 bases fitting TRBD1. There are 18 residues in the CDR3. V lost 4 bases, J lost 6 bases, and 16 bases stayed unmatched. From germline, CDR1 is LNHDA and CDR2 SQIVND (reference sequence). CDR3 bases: TGTGCCAGTAGTACCATACTCAATACCGGGACAGGGCGTCAGCCCCAGCATTTT. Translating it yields CASSTILNTGTGRQPQHF.

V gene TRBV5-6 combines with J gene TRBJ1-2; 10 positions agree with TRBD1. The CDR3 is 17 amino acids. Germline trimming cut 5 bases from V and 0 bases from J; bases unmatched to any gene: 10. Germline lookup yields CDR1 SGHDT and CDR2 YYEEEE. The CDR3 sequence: CASRRRGQGEANYGYTF. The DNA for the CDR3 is TGTGCCAGCAGGCGACGAGGACAGGGGGAAGCTAACTATGGCTACACCTTC. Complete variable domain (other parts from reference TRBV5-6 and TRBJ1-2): DAGVTQSPTHLIKTRGQQVTLRCSPKSGHDTVSWYQQALGQGPQFIFQYYEEEERQRGNFPDRFSGHQFPNYSSELNVNALLLGDSALYLCASRRRGQGEANYGYTFGSGTRLTVV.